This TCR beta chain was captured by sequencing in a study of blood T cell repertoires in COVID-19. Across the study: PBMCs, B-cell-depleted T cells, or T cells were the source of the cDNA or gDNA that made up the material.

J gave up 2 bases and V 1 base, and 1 base lay outside the gene matches. Germline assignment: CDR1 LGHNA and CDR2 YSLEER. CDR3 length: 15 amino acids. TCRdb keeps only in-frame clones here, not all; method: immunoSEQ multiplex PCR. The sample consists of roughly 100,000 clones, about four fifths of them appearing once. This clone was observed at least ten times. The chain links TRBV4-3 to TRBJ2-3, with 9 bases lining up with TRBD1. The receptor was isolated from a man older than 75 with acute or convalescent COVID-19. Specimen: peripheral blood. Here the CDR3 reads CASSQGTGATDTQYF. DNA for the CDR3: TGCGCCAGCAGCCAAGGGACAGGGGCCACAGATACGCAGTATTTT.